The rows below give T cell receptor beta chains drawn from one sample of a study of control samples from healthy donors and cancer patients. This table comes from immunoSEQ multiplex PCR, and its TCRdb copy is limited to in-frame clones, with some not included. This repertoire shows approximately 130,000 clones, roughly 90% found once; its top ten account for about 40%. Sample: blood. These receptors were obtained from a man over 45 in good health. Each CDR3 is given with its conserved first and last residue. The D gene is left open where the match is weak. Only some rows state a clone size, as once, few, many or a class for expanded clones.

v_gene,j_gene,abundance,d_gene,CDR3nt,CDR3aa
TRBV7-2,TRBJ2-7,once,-,TGTGCCAGCAGCTTAGTGGACGGACCCTACGAGCAGTACTTC,CASSLVDGPYEQYF
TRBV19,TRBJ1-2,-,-,TGTGCCAGTAGTATAGATCTAAGGGGGTATGGCTACACCTTC,CASSIDLRGYGYTF
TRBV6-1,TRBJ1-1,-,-,TGTGCCAGCAGTGAGCAGGGGAACACTGAAGCTTTCTTT,CASSEQGNTEAFF
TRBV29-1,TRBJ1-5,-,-,TGCAGCGTTCCAACAGGGACCGATCAGCCCCAGCATTTT,CSVPTGTDQPQHF
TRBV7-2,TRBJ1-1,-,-,TGTGCCAGCCTGCCCGACTGGGGCAGGGTGAACACTGAAGCTTTCTTT,CASLPDWGRVNTEAFF
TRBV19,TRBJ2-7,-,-,TGTGCCAGTAACGGGGGGTTTGGGGACACGAAGTACTTC,CASNGGFGDTKYF
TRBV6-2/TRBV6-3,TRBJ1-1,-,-,TGTGCCAGCAGTTACCACCGTAACACTGAAGCTTTCTTT,CASSYHRNTEAFF
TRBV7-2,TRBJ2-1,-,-,TGTGCCAGCAGCTTGAGGCGGGGTTCTTACAATGAGCAGTTCTTC,CASSLRRGSYNEQFF
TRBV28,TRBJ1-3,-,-,TGTGCCAGCAGTCCCCCAAGGGCGGGAGGAAACACCATATATTTT,CASSPPRAGGNTIYF
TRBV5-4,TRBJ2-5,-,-,TGTGCCAGCAGCTTGGCCGGCAGGGGGGTCCAAGAGACCCAGTACTTC,CASSLAGRGVQETQYF
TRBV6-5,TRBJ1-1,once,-,TGTGCCAGCAGCCGGGGCCAACAGGGCAGTGAAGCTTTCTTT,CASSRGQQGSEAFF
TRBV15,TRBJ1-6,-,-,TGTGCCACCAGCTCGAGAGGGGGTAGCTCCTATAATTCACCCCTCCACTTT,CATSSRGGSSYNSPLHF
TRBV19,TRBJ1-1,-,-,TGTGCCAGTAGTATATCCGTCGTCACGGGGAACACTGAAGCTTTCTTT,CASSISVVTGNTEAFF
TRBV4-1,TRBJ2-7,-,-,TGCGCCAGCAGCCAAGATTATGGGCCCGTCGGCTCCTACGAGCAGTACTTC,CASSQDYGPVGSYEQYF
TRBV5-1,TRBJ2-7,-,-,TGCGCCAGCAGCTTGGGGGCAGATAAACCCTACGAGCAGTACTTC,CASSLGADKPYEQYF
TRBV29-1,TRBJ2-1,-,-,TGCAGCGTTGAAATCGGGGGGCATTCCTACAATGAGCAGTTCTTC,CSVEIGGHSYNEQFF
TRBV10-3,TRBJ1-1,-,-,TGTGCCATCAGTGAGTCGGGGTCGAACACTGAAGCTTTCTTT,CAISESGSNTEAFF
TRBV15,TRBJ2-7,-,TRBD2,TGTGCCACCAGCAGAGAAAGCGGGGGGTCCTACGAGCAGTACTTC,CATSRESGGSYEQYF
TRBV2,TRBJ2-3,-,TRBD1,TGTGCCAGCAGCCAACAGGGGTCGAGCACAGATACGCAGTATTTT,CASSQQGSSTDTQYF
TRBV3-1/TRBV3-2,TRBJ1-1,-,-,TGTGCCAGCAGCCTCCACGGGGTTATGAACACTGAAGCTTTCTTT,CASSLHGVMNTEAFF
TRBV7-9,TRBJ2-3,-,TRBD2,TGTGCCAGCAGCTTAGTAACTAGCGGGGGTCCAGATACGCAGTATTTT,CASSLVTSGGPDTQYF
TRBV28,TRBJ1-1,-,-,TGTGCCAGCAGGCTATTGAACGCTGAAGCTTTCTTT,CASRLLNAEAFF
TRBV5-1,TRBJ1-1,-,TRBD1,TGCGCCAGCAGCGACCGGACAGGTTCCAACACTGAAGCTTTCTTT,CASSDRTGSNTEAFF
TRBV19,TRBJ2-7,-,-,TGTGCCAGTAGTATGGGGCAATCCTACGAGCAGTACTTC,CASSMGQSYEQYF
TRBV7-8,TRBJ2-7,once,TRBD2,TGTGCCAGCACCCGGGGGGATCCTGGGCTCTACGAGCAGTACTTC,CASTRGDPGLYEQYF
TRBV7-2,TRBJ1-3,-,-,TGTGCCAGCAGCTTACAGGGGCTTAGAGGAAACACCATATATTTT,CASSLQGLRGNTIYF
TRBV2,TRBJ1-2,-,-,TGTGCCAGCAGTGGTAACAGGGAGACTGAAGGCTACACCTTC,CASSGNRETEGYTF
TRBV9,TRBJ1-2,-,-,TGTGCCAGCAGCGCCGACGCGGGGGATTTTAACTATGGCTACACCTTC,CASSADAGDFNYGYTF
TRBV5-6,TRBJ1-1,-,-,TGTGCCAGCAGCTTGGGGGGCAAAATGAACACTGAAGCTTTCTTT,CASSLGGKMNTEAFF
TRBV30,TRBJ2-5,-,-,TGTGCCTGGAGGGGACGATACGCTCTCGCCACCACTCAAGAGACCCAGTACTTC,CAWRGRYALATTQETQYF
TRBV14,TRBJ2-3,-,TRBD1,TGTGCCAGCAGCCCCCCCTTCGGTCAGGGGGAAGGGAGCACAGATACGCAGTATTTT,CASSPPFGQGEGSTDTQYF
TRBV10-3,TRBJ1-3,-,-,TGTGCCATCAGTGAGGCCGGGTCTCGAAACACCATATATTTT,CAISEAGSRNTIYF
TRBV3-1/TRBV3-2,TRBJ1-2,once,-,TGTGCCAGCAGCTCAGAGGGGGGCCGTAGCTACACCTTC,CASSSEGGRSYTF
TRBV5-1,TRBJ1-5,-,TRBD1,TGCGCCAGCAGCACGGACAGGGATAGTCAGCCCCAGCATTTT,CASSTDRDSQPQHF
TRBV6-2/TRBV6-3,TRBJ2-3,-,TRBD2,TGTGCCAGCAGTTTGGGACTAGCGGGGCTTAGTGATACGCAGTATTTT,CASSLGLAGLSDTQYF
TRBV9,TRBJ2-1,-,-,TGTGCCAGCAGCTTTGGGACAAGCAATGAGCAGTTCTTC,CASSFGTSNEQFF
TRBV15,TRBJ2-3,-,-,TGTGCCACCAGCAGCCAGGGTGTAGGCACAGATACGCAGTATTTT,CATSSQGVGTDTQYF
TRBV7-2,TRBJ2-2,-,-,TGTGCCAGCAGCCCCCAGGGGTCGAACACCGGGGAGCTGTTTTTT,CASSPQGSNTGELFF
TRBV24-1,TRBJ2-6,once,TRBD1,TGTGCCACCAGTGATTCACGCGAAGGGGGCGCCGGGGCCAACGTCCTGACTTTC,CATSDSREGGAGANVLTF
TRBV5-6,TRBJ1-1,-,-,TGTGCCAGCAGCTTCCTGGGGGGGCAAATGAACACTGAAGCTTTCTTT,CASSFLGGQMNTEAFF
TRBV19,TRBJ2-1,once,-,TGTGCCACCTACACCTACAATGAGCAGTTCTTC,CATYTYNEQFF
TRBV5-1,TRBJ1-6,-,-,TGCGCCAGCAGCCGGTCGGGAGGTAATTCACCCCTCCACTTT,CASSRSGGNSPLHF
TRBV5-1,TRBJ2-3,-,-,TGCGCCAGCGTCAGGCAGGGGAAGGCAGATACGCAGTATTTT,CASVRQGKADTQYF
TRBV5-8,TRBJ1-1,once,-,TGTGCCAGCAGCTTGGCCGGGGCCACTGAAGCTTTCTTT,CASSLAGATEAFF
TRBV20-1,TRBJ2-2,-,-,TGCAGTGCTAGTGGGCTGATTAACACCGGGGAGCTGTTTTTT,CSASGLINTGELFF
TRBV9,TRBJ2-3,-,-,TGTGCCAGCAGCGTAGGCCCACACTTTACAGATACGCAGTATTTT,CASSVGPHFTDTQYF
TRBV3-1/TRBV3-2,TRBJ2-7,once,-,TGTGCCAGCAGCCAAGAGTGTCCCCCTAGTCGGGACGAGCAGTACTTC,CASSQECPPSRDEQYF
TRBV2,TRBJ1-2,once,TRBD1,TGTGCCAGCAGTGAAGCGACAGGGGCATATGGCTACACCTTC,CASSEATGAYGYTF
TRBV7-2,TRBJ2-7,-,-,TGTGCCAGCAGCTTAGCCGCCTACGAGCAGTACTTC,CASSLAAYEQYF
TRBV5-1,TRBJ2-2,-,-,TGCGCCAGCGCGTCCCGGGCTACGAACACCGGGGAGCTGTTTTTT,CASASRATNTGELFF
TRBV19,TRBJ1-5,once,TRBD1,TGTGCCAGTAGTGCCGGACAGGTTTACAATCAGCCCCAGCATTTT,CASSAGQVYNQPQHF